These 24 T cell receptor beta chains share one sample of origin, sequenced in a study of human T cells and chemical hapten exposure. TCRdb recomputed calls from the RACE reads with MiXCR, one row per CDR3 protein. The data hold roughly 40,000 distinct CDR3 sequences, with approximately 11% observed a single time. Sample time point: patch test 3, about 24 weeks after DPC sensitization. As to treatment: therapeutic diphenylcyclopropenone sensitization with weekly scalp DPC. It was unfractionated whole blood from which total RNA was extracted. Sequences were derived from whole blood, sampled in connection with sensitization to the hapten diphenylcyclopropenone (DPC). Receptors originate from a woman between 40 and 55 years old with alopecia areata. Some clones in this sample may be carry-over from other donors' samples.

A word on this clonotype: Since a much larger clone is just one base distant, this may be a read error. The CDR3 end shows no conserved phenylalanine or tryptophan, and so a read error is likely. The chain carries TRBV6-1 and TRBJ2-1; D is unresolved. Trimming left V 8 bases short and J 8 bases short, with 10 bases between. Germline-derived CDR1 and CDR2 are MNHNS and SASEGT. The CDR3 has 11 amino acids. The CDR3 bases are TGTGCCAGCGGAGAGGAGTATGAGCAGTTCATC. Amino acid sequence: CASGEEYEQFI.

Ten or more counts support this clonotype. The genes are TRBV7-2 and TRBJ1-2; D might be TRBD1 (5 bases). The CDR3 has 16 residues. Germline V gene sequence: CDR1 SGHTA, CDR2 FQGNSA. Trimming pared 7 bases from V and 8 bases from J, leaving 26 bases between. CDR3 sequence reads: CASTTPLWGGPDGYTF. DNA for the CDR3: TGTGCCAGCACCACTCCCCTCTGGGGGGGTCCCGACGGCTACACCTTC.

This clonotype was seen ten or more times. The gene calls are TRBV2 and TRBJ1-5; 7 bases agree with TRBD1. Germline CDR1 reads SNHLY; CDR2 reads FYNNEI. CDR3 size: 16 residues. Trimming removed 7 bases from V and 1 base from J; junction bases left unmatched: 10. The CDR3 sequence is CASTRDSSSSNQPQHF. The CDR3 nucleotides read TGTGCCAGCACCAGGGACAGCTCCTCCAGCAATCAGCCCCAGCATTTT.

Ten or more counts support this clonotype. The chain couples TRBV7-9 to TRBJ2-2; 7 positions match TRBD1. In germline, CDR1 is SEHNR, CDR2 FQNEAQ (reference sequence). The CDR3 sequence is 13 residues long. J lost 5 bases, V lost 8 bases, and 5 bases had no gene match. In DNA, the CDR3 is TGTGCCAGCGGACAGGTCAGGACCGGGGAGCTGTTTTTT. It yields the protein CASGQVRTGELFF.

This clonotype was picked up many times. The genes are TRBV3-1 and TRBJ2-5; TRBD2 agrees at 8 bases. The CDR3 consists of 17 residues. J was trimmed by 2 bases and V by 1 base; bases with no gene match: 9. In germline, CDR1 is LGHDT, CDR2 YNNKEL (reference sequence). CDR3 sequence: CASSQAPLLAAQETQYF. CDR3 sequence (DNA): TGTGCCAGCAGCCAAGCACCTCTACTAGCGGCACAAGAGACCCAGTACTTC.

This clonotype was recorded many times. This chain connects TRBV25-1 to TRBJ1-5, with D possibly matching TRBD1 (5 bases). Germline V gives CDR1 MGHDK, CDR2 SYGVNS. CDR3 size: 14 residues. The V gene lost 4 bases and the J gene lost 5 bases, with 12 bases spanning the gap. DNA of the CDR3: TGTGCCAGCAGTGGTGGGGGGTATGATCAGCCCCAGCATTTT. It codes for CASSGGGYDQPQHF.

This clonotype was counted between two and nine times. This sequence joins TRBV20-1 and TRBJ2-5, with 12 bases lining up with TRBD2. Germline CDR1 reads DFQATT; CDR2 reads SNEGSKA (reference sequence). V lost 3 bases, J lost 6 bases, and 2 bases stayed unmatched. The CDR3 length is 13 residues. CDR3 region: CSARTSGRKTQYF. CDR3 nucleotides: TGCAGTGCTAGGACTAGCGGGAGAAAGACCCAGTACTTC.

This clonotype has at least ten counts. The chain is built from TRBV5-5 and TRBJ2-5; TRBD2 agrees at 7 bases. Trimming removed 0 bases from V and 5 bases from J; junction bases left unmatched: 7. CDR3 size: 15 residues. The germline V gene encodes CDR1 SGHKS and CDR2 YYEKEE (reference sequence). The CDR3 coding sequence is TGTGCCAGCAGCTTGGAGACCGGGGAGGGCGAGACCCAGTACTTC. Translation gives CASSLETGEGETQYF. Complete variable domain (other parts from reference TRBV5-5 and TRBJ2-5): DAGVTQSPTHLIKTRGQQVTLRCSPISGHKSVSWYQQVLGQGPQFIFQYYEKEERGRGNFPDRFSARQFPNYSSELNVNALLLGDSALYLCASSLETGEGETQYFGPGTRLLVL.

The chain carries TRBV10-3 and TRBJ1-1, with D possibly being TRBD1 (5 bases). This CDR3 is 15 amino acids long. Trimming took off 5 bases at V and 3 bases at J, with 16 bases between the two ends. Germline V CDR1 and CDR2: ENHRY, SYGVKD. The CDR3 loop reads CAISRGEGMDTEAFF. The CDR3 DNA is TGTGCCATCAGTAGAGGAGAGGGGATGGACACTGAAGCTTTCTTT.

This clonotype was observed at least ten times. V gene TRBV9 combines with J gene TRBJ2-7; D not certain. Germline values: CDR1 SGDLS, CDR2 YYNGEE. The CDR3 sequence is 15 residues long. The V and J ends lost 0 bases and 1 base respectively, with 11 bases between them. In DNA form, the CDR3 reads TGTGCCAGCAGCGTAGAGGTCAACCCTTCCTACGAGCAGTACTTC. Amino acid sequence: CASSVEVNPSYEQYF.

The table lists this clonotype with many counts. The V call is TRBV7-3, the J call TRBJ2-2, with TRBD2 matching 9 bases. This CDR3 spans 17 amino acids. Per the germline V gene, CDR1 is SGHTA and CDR2 is FQGTGA. V was pared by 6 bases and J by 0 bases, with 8 bases of the junction left unmatched. The CDR3 protein is CASSQGSSGTNTGELFF. In DNA, the CDR3 is TGTGCCAGCAGTCAGGGGTCTAGCGGGACGAACACCGGGGAGCTGTTTTTT.

This clonotype appeared many times. This chain connects TRBV6-5 to TRBJ1-2; no clear D gene. Germline V gene data show CDR1 as MNHEY and CDR2 as SVGAGI. V lost 8 bases, J lost 0 bases, and 16 bases lay in between. The CDR3 consists of 15 residues. The CDR3: CASSSKALANYGYTF. The CDR3 nucleotides are TGTGCCAGCTCCAGTAAGGCTTTGGCTAACTATGGCTACACCTTC.

With respect to this clonotype: This may be a read error: a much more frequent sequence differs by one nucleotide. The rearrangement joins TRBV10-2 to TRBJ1-5; 10 bases align to TRBD1. This CDR3 is 15 amino acids long. CDR1 and CDR2 (germline): WSHSY, SAAADI. CDR3 in amino acids: CASSDQGQGYQPLHF. CDR3 nucleotides: TGCGCCAGCAGTGACCAGGGACAGGGGTATCAGCCCCTGCATTTT.

The V and J genes are TRBV28 and TRBJ2-1, with a tentative D call TRBD2 (5 bases). Trimming took 5 bases from V and 0 from J, leaving 11 bases between them. The germline V gene has CDR1 MDHEN and CDR2 SYDVKM. This CDR3 is built from 15 residues. CDR3 amino acids: CASSELASSYNEQFF. The CDR3 DNA sequence: TGTGCCAGCAGTGAGCTAGCTTCCTCCTACAATGAGCAGTTCTTC. The whole variable domain, filled in from reference TRBV28 and TRBJ2-1, reads DVKVTQSSRYLVKRTGEKVFLECVQDMDHENMFWYRQDPGLGLRLIYFSYDVKMKEKGDIPEGYSVSREKKERFSLILESASTNQTSMYLCASSELASSYNEQFFGPGTRLTVL.

This clonotype appeared a few times. CDR3 protein: CASSPVPQGNQPQHF. Here the CDR3 DNA reads TGTGCCAGCAGTCCGGTCCCGCAGGGCAATCAGCCCCAGCATTTT. V gene TRBV28 combines with J gene TRBJ1-5, with D uncertain. This CDR3 has 15 residues. With 5 bases removed from V and 2 bases from J, the gap between germline ends came to 13 bases. Germline V gene lookup returns CDR1 MDHEN and CDR2 SYDVKM. The complete variable domain, with remaining parts taken from reference TRBV28 and TRBJ1-5, reads DVKVTQSSRYLVKRTGEKVFLECVQDMDHENMFWYRQDPGLGLRLIYFSYDVKMKEKGDIPEGYSVSREKKERFSLILESASTNQTSMYLCASSPVPQGNQPQHFGDGTRLSIL.

This clonotype has a handful of counts. The chain has TRBV10-3 and TRBJ1-6; the D is unclear. The CDR3 totals 14 residues. Looked up from germline, CDR1 is ENHRY and CDR2 is SYGVKD. V gave up 3 bases and J gave up 6 bases, with 9 bases separating them. The CDR3 sequence is CAISDSDVNSPLHF. The CDR3 nucleotides are TGTGCCATCAGTGATTCGGACGTTAATTCACCCCTCCACTTT.

At least ten counts were recorded for this clonotype. The chain has TRBV12-3 or TRBV12-4 and TRBJ2-5; D unclear. This CDR3 contains 13 residues. Trimming shortened V by 6 bases and J by 5 bases, and 13 bases separated the two germline ends. The CDR3 DNA sequence: TGTGCCAGCAGGACCAATTTAGAGGAGACCCAGTACTTC. Amino acid sequence: CASRTNLEETQYF.

The CDR3 loop reads CASSYRQTEAFF. CDR3 DNA: TGTGCCAGCAGTTACAGGCAAACAGAAGCTTTCTTT. The V and J genes are TRBV6-5 and TRBJ1-1, with D uncertain. This CDR3 contains 12 residues. Trimming cost V 2 bases and J 8 bases, with 9 bases left between them. Germline assignment: CDR1 MNHEY and CDR2 SVGAGI.

In this sample, this clonotype turned up many times. This chain connects TRBV12-3 or TRBV12-4 to TRBJ1-4; D is perhaps TRBD1 (6 bases). There are 14 residues in the CDR3. V shed 3 bases and J shed 8 bases, with 13 bases lying between them. The CDR3 here is CASSLTQGREKLFF. The CDR3 DNA sequence: TGTGCCAGCAGTTTGACACAGGGAAGAGAAAAACTGTTTTTT.

The V call is TRBV28, the J call TRBJ2-7; 9 nucleotides line up with TRBD1. The J segment lost 0 bases and the V segment lost 10 bases, leaving 7 bases of the junction unmatched. Germline assignment: CDR1 MDHEN and CDR2 SYDVKM. The CDR3 has 14 amino acids. CDR3 sequence: CATRDRGSSYEQYF. The CDR3 bases are TGTGCCACCCGTGACAGGGGGAGCTCCTACGAGCAGTACTTC.

The gene calls are TRBV29-1 and TRBJ2-7; perhaps D is TRBD1 or TRBD2 (5 bases each). Trimming cost V 5 bases and J 3 bases, with 17 bases left between them. The CDR3 runs to 14 residues. Germline lookup yields CDR1 SQVTM and CDR2 ANQGSEA. CDR3 region: CSVRTGRAIYEQYF. CDR3 sequence (DNA): TGCAGCGTTCGGACGGGACGGGCGATCTACGAGCAGTACTTC.

This clonotype was seen repeatedly, ten times or more. The genes are TRBV4-2 and TRBJ2-3, with D possibly being TRBD1 or TRBD2 (5 bases each). This CDR3 spans 15 amino acids. Trimming took 4 bases from V and 0 from J, leaving 11 bases between them. CDR1 LGHNA and CDR2 YNFKEQ come from the germline V gene. The CDR3 loop reads CASSRDLLSTDTQYF. The CDR3 nucleotides read TGTGCCAGCAGCCGGGACCTGCTGAGCACAGATACGCAGTATTTT.

This clonotype was seen many times. V and J are TRBV6-5 and TRBJ2-7; 8 bases match TRBD1. The CDR3 runs 16 residues. Per the germline V gene, CDR1 is MNHEY and CDR2 is SVGAGI. Trimming removed 2 bases from V and 1 base from J; junction bases left unmatched: 7. The CDR3 loop is CASSYLDRGGSYEQYF. In nucleotides, the CDR3 is TGTGCCAGCAGTTACCTTGACAGGGGTGGGTCCTACGAGCAGTACTTC.

This clonotype appeared many times. V and J are TRBV11-3 and TRBJ2-1, with 11 bases that match TRBD2. The CDR3 length is 17 residues. With 4 bases clipped from V and 7 bases from J, the junction kept 12 bases outside the gene matches. CDR1 is SGHNT, CDR2 YENEEA, per germline. This CDR3 reads CASSSIRKLAGANEQFF. CDR3 nucleotide sequence: TGTGCCAGCAGCTCAATAAGGAAACTAGCGGGGGCGAATGAGCAGTTCTTC.